Described below is a single T cell receptor (beta chain) sequence and its context. Its antigen is unidentified. The data are from a study of blood T cells in healthy people across ages. Study context: Template switching captured about one barcoded beta molecule per two T cells. Regarding the study as a whole: Higher diversity, along with more naive CD4+ cells, distinguished long-lived donors from aged donors. Age showed a roughly linear inverse relationship with TCR beta diversity per million T cells.

Germline-derived CDR1 and CDR2 are LNHNV and YYDKDF (reference sequence). Trimming took off 0 bases at V and 8 bases at J, with 13 bases between the two ends. The CDR3 extends over 14 amino acids. The use of a sample-barcoded 5' primer and a J-beta primer mix characterized a second PCR of roughly 7 to 11 cycles. With 12 random nucleotides, a template-switch adaptor tagged each individual cDNA molecule. TCRdb reprocessed the 5' RACE reads with MiXCR, giving one entry per CDR3 protein. The profile shows approximately 940,000 distinct CDR3 sequences, around 46% of them singletons. The V call is TRBV15, the J call TRBJ1-2, with D maybe TRBD1 (5 bases). The sequenced material came from blood. This receptor was obtained from a man aged 25 to 40 in good health. Here the CDR3 reads CATSRDRQQEGYTF. For the CDR3, the DNA is TGTGCCACCAGCAGAGATAGACAACAGGAAGGCTACACCTTC.